A selection of T cell receptor beta chains follows, all from one sample in a study of blood T cell repertoires in COVID-19. Only in-frame clones appear in the TCRdb table, and some are missing; sequencing was by immunoSEQ multiplex PCR. This repertoire shows fewer than 300,000 clones, over 65% found once; its top ten account for around 2.5%. Sequencing was done on a sample of peripheral blood. These receptors all stem from a woman between 65 and 79 years old with active or convalescent COVID-19. CDR3s include the opening cysteine and the closing phenylalanine or tryptophan. Expanded clones are given a class, and other clones once, few, many or no size at all.

TRBV2,TRBJ2-2,-,CASSRNRNTGELFF
TRBV5-1,TRBJ1-6,-,CASSLGTVDNSPLHF
TRBV10-1,TRBJ2-1,-,CASSETGGSYNEQFF
TRBV7-9,TRBJ2-1,-,CASSLGALAGVGEQFF
TRBV6-5,TRBJ2-2,-,CASRGLAQTGELFF
TRBV27,TRBJ2-1,-,CASSLRASGYNEQFF
TRBV7-3,TRBJ2-1,-,CASSLRLAGGRRSSYNEQFF
TRBV7-2,TRBJ2-3,few,CASSLFPTSTDTQYF
TRBV19,TRBJ2-1,-,CASSVTGGPEQFF
TRBV5-1,TRBJ2-5,-,CASSRTGTVEETQYF
TRBV27,TRBJ1-5,-,CASSWTANSNQPQHF
TRBV7-2,TRBJ1-2,-,CASRTGNYGYTF
TRBV10-3,TRBJ2-1,once,CAIKSLGRGGTYNEQFF
TRBV9,TRBJ2-1,-,CASSVVGKASGSSYNEQFF
TRBV2,TRBJ1-1,-,CASSEMDGTPDLAFF
TRBV19,TRBJ1-1,-,CASSIGVWETGATEAFF
TRBV7-8,TRBJ1-3,-,CASSLGSSGNTIYF
TRBV5-6,TRBJ1-1,-,CASSLPGGTEAFF
TRBV28,TRBJ2-1,-,CASSLNNEQFF
TRBV5-1,TRBJ1-1,-,CASSTQGDTEAFF
TRBV5-1,TRBJ2-1,-,CASSLVLGALGNEQFF
TRBV30,TRBJ1-1,-,CAWSPRVWTEAFF
TRBV11-3,TRBJ2-1,-,CASSFGAAGRGEQFF
TRBV6-1,TRBJ2-7,-,CASSEYRVYEQYF
TRBV12-3/TRBV12-4,TRBJ1-4,-,CASRAGGVEKLFF
TRBV9,TRBJ2-5,-,CASSVAGGGETQYF
TRBV19,TRBJ2-1,-,CASSDYWDSNNEQFF
TRBV7-9,TRBJ2-3,once,CASSPKGSGGPTDTQYF
TRBV7-9,TRBJ2-1,-,CASSSWTSGRAGVEQFF
TRBV19,TRBJ2-3,-,CASSIPRSSADTQYF
TRBV6-6,TRBJ1-6,-,CASSYSKGADNSPLHF
TRBV5-5,TRBJ1-1,-,CASSLAQGMNTEAFF
TRBV7-9,TRBJ1-2,-,CASSLADRDGYTF
TRBV4-1,TRBJ2-7,many,CASSHRGPVSQYEQYF
TRBV7-8,TRBJ2-1,-,CASSPRDSIYNEQFF
TRBV5-1,TRBJ1-2,-,CASSLGTGGAYGYTF
TRBV29-1,TRBJ2-3,-,CSVEGVAGGGTDTQYF
TRBV18,TRBJ1-2,-,CASSEGDGYGYTF
TRBV5-4,TRBJ2-5,-,CASRPGTSGSQETQYF